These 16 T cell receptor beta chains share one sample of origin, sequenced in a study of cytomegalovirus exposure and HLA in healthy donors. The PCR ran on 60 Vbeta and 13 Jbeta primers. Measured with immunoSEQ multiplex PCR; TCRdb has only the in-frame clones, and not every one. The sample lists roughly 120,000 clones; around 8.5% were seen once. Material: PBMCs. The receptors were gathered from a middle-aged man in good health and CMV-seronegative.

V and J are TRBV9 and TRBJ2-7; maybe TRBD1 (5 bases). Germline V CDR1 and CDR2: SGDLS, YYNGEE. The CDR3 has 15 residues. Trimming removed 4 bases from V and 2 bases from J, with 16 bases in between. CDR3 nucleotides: TGTGCCAGCAGCTTACCTTGGGCAGGGCCCTACGAGCAGTACTTC. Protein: CASSLPWAGPYEQYF. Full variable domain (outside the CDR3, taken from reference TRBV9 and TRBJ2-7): DSGVTQTPKHLITATGQRVTLRCSPRSGDLSVYWYQQSLDQGLQFLIQYYNGEERAKGNILERFSAQQFPDLHSELNLSSLELGDSALYFCASSLPWAGPYEQYFGPGTRLTVT.

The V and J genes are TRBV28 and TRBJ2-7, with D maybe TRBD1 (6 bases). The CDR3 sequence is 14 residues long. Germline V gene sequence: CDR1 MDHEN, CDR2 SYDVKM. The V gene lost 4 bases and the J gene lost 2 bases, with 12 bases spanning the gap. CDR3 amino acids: CASSWFDRPYEQYF. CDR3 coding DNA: TGTGCCAGCAGTTGGTTCGACAGGCCCTACGAGCAGTACTTC.

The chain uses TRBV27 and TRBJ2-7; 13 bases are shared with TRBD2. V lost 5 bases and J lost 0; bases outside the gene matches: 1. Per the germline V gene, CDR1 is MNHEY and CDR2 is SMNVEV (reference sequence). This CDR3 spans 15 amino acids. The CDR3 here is CASSRTSGGSYEQYF. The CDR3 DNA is TGTGCCAGCAGTCGGACTAGCGGGGGCTCCTACGAGCAGTACTTC.

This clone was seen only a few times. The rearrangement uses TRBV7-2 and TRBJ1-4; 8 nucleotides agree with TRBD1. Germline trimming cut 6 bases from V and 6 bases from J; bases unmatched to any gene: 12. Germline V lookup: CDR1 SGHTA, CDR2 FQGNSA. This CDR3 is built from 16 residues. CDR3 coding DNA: TGTGCCAGCAGTCCCCTGACAGGGGAATTTGATGAAAAACTGTTTTTT. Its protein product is CASSPLTGEFDEKLFF.

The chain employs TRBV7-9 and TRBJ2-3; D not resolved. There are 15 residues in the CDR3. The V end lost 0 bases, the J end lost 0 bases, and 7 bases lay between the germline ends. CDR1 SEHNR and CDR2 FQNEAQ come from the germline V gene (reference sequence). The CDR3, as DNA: TGTGCCAGCAGCTTAGCTGGGCTTAGCACAGATACGCAGTATTTT. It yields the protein CASSLAGLSTDTQYF. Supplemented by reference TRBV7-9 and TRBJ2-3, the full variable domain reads DTGVSQNPRHKITKRGQNVTFRCDPISEHNRLYWYRQTLGQGPEFLTYFQNEAQLEKSRLLSDRFSAERPKGSFSTLEIQRTEQGDSAMYLCASSLAGLSTDTQYFGPGTRLTVL.

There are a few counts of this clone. CDR3 in amino acids: CASSLPAGGREQFF. In nucleotides, the CDR3 is TGTGCCAGCAGCTTACCAGCAGGGGGCCGTGAGCAGTTCTTC. The chain carries TRBV7-9 and TRBJ2-1, with 8 nucleotides matching TRBD1. The CDR3 is 14 residues long. V lost 2 bases to trimming and J lost 9 bases; unmatched junction nucleotides: 6. Germline V gene lookup returns CDR1 SEHNR and CDR2 FQNEAQ (reference sequence).

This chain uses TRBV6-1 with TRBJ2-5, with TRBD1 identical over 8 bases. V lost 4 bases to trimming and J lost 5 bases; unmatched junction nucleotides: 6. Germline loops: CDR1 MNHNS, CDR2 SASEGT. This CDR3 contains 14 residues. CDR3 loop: CASSVQGAWETQYF. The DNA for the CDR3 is TGTGCCAGCAGTGTCCAGGGGGCATGGGAGACCCAGTACTTC.

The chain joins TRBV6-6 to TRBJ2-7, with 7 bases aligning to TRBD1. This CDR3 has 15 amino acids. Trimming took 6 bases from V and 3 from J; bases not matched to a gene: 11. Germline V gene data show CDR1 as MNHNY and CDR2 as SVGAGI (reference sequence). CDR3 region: CASSPDRGHLYEQYF. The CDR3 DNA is TGTGCCAGCAGCCCTGATAGGGGGCACCTCTACGAGCAGTACTTC.

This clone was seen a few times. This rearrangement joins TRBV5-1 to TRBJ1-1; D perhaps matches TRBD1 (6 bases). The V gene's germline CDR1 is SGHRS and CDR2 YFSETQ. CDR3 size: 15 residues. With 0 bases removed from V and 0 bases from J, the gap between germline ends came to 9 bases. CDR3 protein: CASSLAGGLNTEAFF. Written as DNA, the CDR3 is TGCGCCAGCAGCTTGGCGGGGGGCTTGAACACTGAAGCTTTCTTT.

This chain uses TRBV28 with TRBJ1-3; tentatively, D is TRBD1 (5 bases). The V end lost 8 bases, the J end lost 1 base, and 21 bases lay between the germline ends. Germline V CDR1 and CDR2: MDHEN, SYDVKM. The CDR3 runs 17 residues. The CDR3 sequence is CASVGNWGSPSGNTIYF. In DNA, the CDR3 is TGTGCCAGCGTGGGGAATTGGGGCTCTCCTTCTGGAAACACCATATATTTT.

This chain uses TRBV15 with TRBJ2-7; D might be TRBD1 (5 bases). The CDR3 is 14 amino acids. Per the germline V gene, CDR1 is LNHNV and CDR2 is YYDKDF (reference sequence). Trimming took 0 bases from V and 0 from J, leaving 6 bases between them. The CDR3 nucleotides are TGTGCCACCAGCAGAGATAGGGGCTCCTACGAGCAGTACTTC. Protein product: CATSRDRGSYEQYF.

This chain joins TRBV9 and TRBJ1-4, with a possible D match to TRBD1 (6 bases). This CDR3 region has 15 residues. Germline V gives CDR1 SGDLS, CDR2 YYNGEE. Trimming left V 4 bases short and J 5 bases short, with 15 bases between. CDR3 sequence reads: CASSSEDRGNEKLFF. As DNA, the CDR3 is TGTGCCAGCAGCTCCGAGGACAGAGGAAATGAAAAACTGTTTTTT. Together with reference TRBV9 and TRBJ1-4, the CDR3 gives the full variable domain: DSGVTQTPKHLITATGQRVTLRCSPRSGDLSVYWYQQSLDQGLQFLIQYYNGEERAKGNILERFSAQQFPDLHSELNLSSLELGDSALYFCASSSEDRGNEKLFFGSGTQLSVL.

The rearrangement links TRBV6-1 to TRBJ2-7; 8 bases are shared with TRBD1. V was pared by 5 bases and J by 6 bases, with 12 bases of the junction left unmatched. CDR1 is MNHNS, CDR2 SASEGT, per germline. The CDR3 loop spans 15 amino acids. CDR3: CASSLATGEKREQYF. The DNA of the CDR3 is TGTGCCAGCAGTCTTGCGACAGGGGAGAAGCGCGAGCAGTACTTC.

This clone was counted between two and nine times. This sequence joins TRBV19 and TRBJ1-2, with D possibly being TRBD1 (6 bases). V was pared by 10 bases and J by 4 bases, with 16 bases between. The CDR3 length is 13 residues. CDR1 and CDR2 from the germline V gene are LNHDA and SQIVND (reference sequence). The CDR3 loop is CATRAGAPYGYTF. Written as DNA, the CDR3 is TGTGCCACCCGGGCAGGGGCTCCCTATGGCTACACCTTC.

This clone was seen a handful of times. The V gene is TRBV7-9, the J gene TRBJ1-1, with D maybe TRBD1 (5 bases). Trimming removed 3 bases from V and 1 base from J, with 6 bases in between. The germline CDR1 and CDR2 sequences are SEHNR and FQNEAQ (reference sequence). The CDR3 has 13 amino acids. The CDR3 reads CASSFQGNTEAFF. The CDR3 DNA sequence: TGTGCCAGCAGCTTCCAGGGGAACACTGAAGCTTTCTTT.

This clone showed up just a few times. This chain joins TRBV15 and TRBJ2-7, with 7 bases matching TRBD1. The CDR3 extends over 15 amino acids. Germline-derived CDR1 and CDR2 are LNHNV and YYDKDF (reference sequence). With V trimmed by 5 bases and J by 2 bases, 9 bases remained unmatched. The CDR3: CATSYGRDRAYEQYF. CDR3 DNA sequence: TGTGCCACCAGCTACGGTAGGGACAGAGCCTACGAGCAGTACTTC. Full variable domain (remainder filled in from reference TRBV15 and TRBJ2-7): DAMVIQNPRYQVTQFGKPVTLSCSQTLNHNVMYWYQQKSSQAPKLLFHYYDKDFNNEADTPDNFQSRRPNTSFCFLDIRSPGLGDTAMYLCATSYGRDRAYEQYFGPGTRLTVT.